The rows below give T cell receptor beta chains drawn from one sample of a study of T cells after posttransplantation cyclophosphamide. Here immunoSEQ multiplex PCR was the method, and the copy in TCRdb shows in-frame clones only, minus some. The table records about 15,000 clones, 87% of them present only once. The sample was PBMCs, taken after an allogeneic stem cell transplant with a calcineurin inhibitor and methotrexate. Receptors were obtained from a male patient aged 50 to 59 who received an allogeneic stem cell transplant from an unrelated donor, was CMV-positive, and had chronic GVHD only. Part of the T cell pool may stem from the graft donor. CDR3s include the opening cysteine and the closing phenylalanine or tryptophan. The D gene is left open where the match is weak. Part of the rows lack a size; the others show once, few, many or a class for expanded clones.

CASSPQVVTTGETQYF	TGTGCCAGCAGCCCCCAAGTTGTCACGACGGGGGAGACCCAGTACTTC	TRBJ2-5	.	TRBV7-9	.
CASSRLAGDTQYF	TGCGCCAGCAGCCGGCTAGCGGGGGATACGCAGTATTTT	TRBJ2-3	once	TRBV4-1	TRBD2
CASSYTAPRSGNTIYF	TGTGCCAGCAGTTACACTGCCCCTAGGAGTGGAAACACCATATATTTT	TRBJ1-3	.	TRBV6-5	.
CASRLSPNNEQFF	TGTGCCAGCAGGCTTTCACCTAACAATGAGCAGTTCTTC	TRBJ2-1	.	TRBV2	.
CSVGTGGDSPLHF	TGCAGCGTTGGTACAGGCGGGGATTCACCCCTCCACTTT	TRBJ1-6	.	TRBV29-1	.
CASSQEAGLVGGGTDTQYF	TGTGCCAGCAGCCAAGAGGCTGGCCTAGTTGGCGGGGGGACAGATACGCAGTATTTT	TRBJ2-3	.	TRBV4-2	TRBD2
CASSLSGRGYTF	TGCGCCAGCAGCCTCAGTGGGAGGGGCTACACCTTC	TRBJ1-2	.	TRBV4-3	.
CASSSGTANFHYEQYF	TGTGCCAGCAGCTCCGGGACAGCCAACTTCCACTACGAGCAGTACTTC	TRBJ2-7	.	TRBV7-9	TRBD1
CASQIQGGVTEAFF	TGTGCCAGCCAAATACAAGGGGGGGTGACTGAAGCTTTCTTT	TRBJ1-1	.	TRBV6-1	.
CSAQGGSYGYTF	TGCAGCGCCCAGGGGGGAAGCTATGGCTACACCTTC	TRBJ1-2	.	TRBV29-1	TRBD1
CASSEVQVGGYTF	TGTGCCAGCAGTGAAGTGCAGGTTGGGGGCTACACCTTC	TRBJ1-2	.	TRBV6-1	.
CASEGTSGLDIQYF	TGTGCCAGTGAGGGGACTAGCGGGCTAGACATTCAGTACTTC	TRBJ2-4	.	TRBV7-9	TRBD2
CASSITTGGYGYTF	TGTGCCAGCAGCATTACTACAGGGGGGTACGGCTACACCTTC	TRBJ1-2	.	TRBV28	TRBD1
CATSRVRARGETQYF	.	TRBJ2-5	.	TRBV15	.
CASSPVGQLNSPLHF	TGTGCCAGCTCACCGGTGGGACAGCTCAATTCACCCCTCCACTTT	TRBJ1-6	.	TRBV18	TRBD1
CASGFGDPHHF	TGTGCTAGTGGTTTCGGGGATCCGCACCATTTT	TRBJ1-5	.	TRBV12-5	.
CASSLQGRHMNTEAFF	TGTGCCAGCAGTTTACAGGGGAGACACATGAACACTGAAGCTTTCTTT	TRBJ1-1	.	TRBV6-5	TRBD1
CAGSSTSGTYEQYF	TGTGCCGGCAGCTCGACCTCGGGGACCTACGAGCAGTACTTC	TRBJ2-7	.	TRBV7-8	.
CASTGGGQIGTQYF	TGTGCCAGCACTGGGGGAGGGCAGATCGGGACCCAGTACTTC	TRBJ2-5	.	TRBV7-9	TRBD2
CASSLGGSQGTDTQYF	TGTGCCAGCAGCTTAGGGGGCAGCCAGGGAACAGATACGCAGTATTTT	TRBJ2-3	.	TRBV7-2	.
CASSLGQGAVETQYF	TGTGCCAGCAGTTTGGGACAGGGGGCTGTAGAGACCCAGTACTTC	TRBJ2-5	.	TRBV6-5	TRBD1
CASSFSPGTYEQYF	TGTGCCAGCAGCTTCTCCCCCGGGACCTACGAGCAGTACTTC	TRBJ2-7	.	TRBV7-2	.
CASSPPLSEAFF	TGTGCCAGCTCACCACCTCTTTCTGAAGCTTTCTTT	TRBJ1-1	once	TRBV18	.